This section outlines one T cell receptor (beta chain) sequence together with its context. Measured with immunoSEQ multiplex PCR; TCRdb has only the in-frame clones, and not every one. The sample shows 45,000 to 60,000 clones, roughly nine tenths of them seen only once. This entry belongs to a study of OX40 agonist ivuxolimab in advanced cancers. The CDR3 spans 14 residues. Trimming cost V 4 bases and J 3 bases, with 12 bases left between them. Germline assignment: CDR1 ENHRY and CDR2 SYGVKD. The chain couples TRBV10-3 to TRBJ1-2; no firm D call. Sequences were derived from CD4+ or CD8+ T cells sorted from blood, sampled in a trial of the OX40 agonist ivuxolimab. The receptor comes from an adult with an advanced solid tumor such as melanoma, head and neck, liver or kidney cancer. Here the CDR3 DNA reads TGTGCCATCAGTGTGGGCGTGGGCGACTATGGCTACACCTTC. Protein: CAISVGVGDYGYTF.